The 13 T cell receptor beta chains below all came from one sample that was sequenced in a study of OX40 agonist ivuxolimab in advanced cancers. Libraries were prepared by immunoSEQ multiplex PCR; TCRdb keeps only in-frame clonotypes and omits some of them. Of some 66,000 clones in the sample, 85% were seen once. Source: CD4+ or CD8+ T cells sorted from blood, taken in a trial of the OX40 agonist ivuxolimab. Every receptor here comes from an adult with an advanced solid tumor such as melanoma, head and neck, liver or kidney cancer.

The V gene is TRBV5-6, the J gene TRBJ2-7; D gene unclear. Between the trimmed V and J ends, which lost 0 bases and 1 base, there was a span of 8 bases. Germline V gives CDR1 SGHDT, CDR2 YYEEEE. The CDR3 sequence is 14 residues long. The CDR3 region is CASSLGPGSYEQYF. CDR3 bases: TGTGCCAGCAGCTTGGGGCCTGGGTCCTACGAGCAGTACTTC. The variable domain in full, with the rest retrieved from reference TRBV5-6 and TRBJ2-7, is DAGVTQSPTHLIKTRGQQVTLRCSPKSGHDTVSWYQQALGQGPQFIFQYYEEEERQRGNFPDRFSGHQFPNYSSELNVNALLLGDSALYLCASSLGPGSYEQYFGPGTRLTVT.

This clone occurred once. DNA of the CDR3: TGTGCCAGCAGCTTGGCCGGGACTAGCGGGAGGGCCTGGAATGAGCAGTTCTTC. Amino acids: CASSLAGTSGRAWNEQFF. The chain couples TRBV5-6 to TRBJ2-1; 16 nucleotides match TRBD2. The CDR3 totals 18 residues. Germline values: CDR1 SGHDT, CDR2 YYEEEE. Losses at the gene ends were 0 bases for V and 7 bases for J; bases not matched to a gene: 7.

The chain joins TRBV14 to TRBJ1-6; D unresolved. V was clipped by 1 base and J by 9 bases, with 19 bases between them. The CDR3 loop spans 17 amino acids. The germline gives CDR1 SGHDN, CDR2 FVKESK. The CDR3 region has the DNA TGTGCCAGCAGCCAAGTCACGTCGCGGTTTAACAGTTCACCCCTCCACTTT. It codes for CASSQVTSRFNSSPLHF.

The V gene is TRBV6-5, the J gene TRBJ2-1; D ambiguous. Germline CDR1 reads MNHEY; CDR2 reads SVGAGI. There are 12 residues in the CDR3. Trimming pared 2 bases from V and 8 bases from J, leaving 7 bases between. The CDR3 DNA reads as TGTGCCAGCAGTTACCCTCCGCATGAGCAGTTCTTC. This translates into CASSYPPHEQFF.

The V gene is TRBV2, the J gene TRBJ2-2, with 13 bases aligning to TRBD2. J gave up 2 bases and V 8 bases, and 8 bases lay outside the gene matches. The length of the CDR3 is 17 residues. CDR1 SNHLY and CDR2 FYNNEI come from the germline V gene. The CDR3 coding sequence is TGTGCCAGCCGGAGGACTAGCGGGGGATCAAACACCGGGGAGCTGTTTTTT. This translates into CASRRTSGGSNTGELFF.

The gene calls are TRBV29-1 and TRBJ2-7; D unclear. This CDR3 has 13 residues. Trimming removed 3 bases from V and 0 bases from J, with 9 bases in between. The germline gives CDR1 SQVTM, CDR2 ANQGSEA. The CDR3 region is CSVEGISSYEQYF. CDR3 nucleotides: TGCAGCGTTGAGGGGATTAGCTCCTACGAGCAGTACTTC.

The gene calls are TRBV7-2 and TRBJ1-4; D is unresolved. V shed 5 bases and J shed 10 bases, with 29 bases lying between them. CDR1 and CDR2 (germline): SGHTA, FQGNSA. The length of the CDR3 is 18 residues. CDR3 nucleotides: TGTGCCAGCAGCCCGAGCGAGTTAGGGCGAACGGCGATGACAAAACTGTTTTTT. This encodes CASSPSELGRTAMTKLFF.

The V and J genes are TRBV5-1 and TRBJ2-7, with D tentatively TRBD1 or TRBD2 (5 bases each). Trimming cost V 4 bases and J 1 base, with 12 bases left between them. The germline V gene encodes CDR1 SGHRS and CDR2 YFSETQ. The CDR3 covers 14 residues. DNA of the CDR3: TGCGCCAGCAGCCCTGGGACCGCATCCTACGAGCAGTACTTC. Translated: CASSPGTASYEQYF.

This clone occurred a few times. The chain combines TRBV30 with TRBJ1-5; no firm D call. From germline, CDR1 is GTSNPN and CDR2 SVGIG (reference sequence). The V end was cut by 3 bases, the J end by 6 bases, with 9 bases between. This CDR3 is 12 amino acids long. The CDR3 bases are TGTGCCTGGAGCGAGAATTTTCAGCCCCAGCATTTT. The encoded protein is CAWSENFQPQHF.

This clone was counted a few times. The chain carries TRBV15 and TRBJ1-3; TRBD1 matches 7 bases. Germline CDR1 reads LNHNV; CDR2 reads YYDKDF (reference sequence). J lost 4 bases, V lost 1 base, and 1 base had no gene match. There are 14 residues in the CDR3. The CDR3 DNA follows: TGTGCCACCAGCAGAGGGGGACAGGGAAACACCATATATTTT. Translation: CATSRGGQGNTIYF.

With respect to this clone: The junction does not match germline at one end; this may be a read error. The chain uses TRBV7-2 and TRBJ2-1; D possibly corresponds to TRBD2 (5 bases). CDR1 and CDR2 (germline): SGHTA, FQGNSA. The CDR3 totals 13 residues. The CDR3 sequence is CASSLDSNNEQFF. CDR3 nucleotides: TGTGCCAGCAGCTTGGACTCCAACAATGAGCAGTTCTTC.

This clone was counted only a few times. J is TRBJ1-2 and V is TRBV5-1; the match to TRBD1 covers 8 bases. This CDR3 comprises 14 residues. In germline, CDR1 is SGHRS, CDR2 YFSETQ. Trimming cost V 3 bases and J 7 bases; bases outside gene matches: 8. The CDR3 nucleotides read TGCGCCAGCAGCTCCGCTACAGGGGGAATTGGCTACACCTTC. This encodes CASSSATGGIGYTF.

The chain has TRBV9 and TRBJ1-4, with 12 bases matching TRBD1. Germline CDR1 reads SGDLS; CDR2 reads YYNGEE. V dropped 4 bases and J dropped 10; count of bases not matched to a gene: 5. The CDR3 is 14 amino acids. The CDR3 coding sequence is TGTGCCAGCAGCCTAGGGACAGGGGGCGCAAAACTGTTTTTT. Protein: CASSLGTGGAKLFF.